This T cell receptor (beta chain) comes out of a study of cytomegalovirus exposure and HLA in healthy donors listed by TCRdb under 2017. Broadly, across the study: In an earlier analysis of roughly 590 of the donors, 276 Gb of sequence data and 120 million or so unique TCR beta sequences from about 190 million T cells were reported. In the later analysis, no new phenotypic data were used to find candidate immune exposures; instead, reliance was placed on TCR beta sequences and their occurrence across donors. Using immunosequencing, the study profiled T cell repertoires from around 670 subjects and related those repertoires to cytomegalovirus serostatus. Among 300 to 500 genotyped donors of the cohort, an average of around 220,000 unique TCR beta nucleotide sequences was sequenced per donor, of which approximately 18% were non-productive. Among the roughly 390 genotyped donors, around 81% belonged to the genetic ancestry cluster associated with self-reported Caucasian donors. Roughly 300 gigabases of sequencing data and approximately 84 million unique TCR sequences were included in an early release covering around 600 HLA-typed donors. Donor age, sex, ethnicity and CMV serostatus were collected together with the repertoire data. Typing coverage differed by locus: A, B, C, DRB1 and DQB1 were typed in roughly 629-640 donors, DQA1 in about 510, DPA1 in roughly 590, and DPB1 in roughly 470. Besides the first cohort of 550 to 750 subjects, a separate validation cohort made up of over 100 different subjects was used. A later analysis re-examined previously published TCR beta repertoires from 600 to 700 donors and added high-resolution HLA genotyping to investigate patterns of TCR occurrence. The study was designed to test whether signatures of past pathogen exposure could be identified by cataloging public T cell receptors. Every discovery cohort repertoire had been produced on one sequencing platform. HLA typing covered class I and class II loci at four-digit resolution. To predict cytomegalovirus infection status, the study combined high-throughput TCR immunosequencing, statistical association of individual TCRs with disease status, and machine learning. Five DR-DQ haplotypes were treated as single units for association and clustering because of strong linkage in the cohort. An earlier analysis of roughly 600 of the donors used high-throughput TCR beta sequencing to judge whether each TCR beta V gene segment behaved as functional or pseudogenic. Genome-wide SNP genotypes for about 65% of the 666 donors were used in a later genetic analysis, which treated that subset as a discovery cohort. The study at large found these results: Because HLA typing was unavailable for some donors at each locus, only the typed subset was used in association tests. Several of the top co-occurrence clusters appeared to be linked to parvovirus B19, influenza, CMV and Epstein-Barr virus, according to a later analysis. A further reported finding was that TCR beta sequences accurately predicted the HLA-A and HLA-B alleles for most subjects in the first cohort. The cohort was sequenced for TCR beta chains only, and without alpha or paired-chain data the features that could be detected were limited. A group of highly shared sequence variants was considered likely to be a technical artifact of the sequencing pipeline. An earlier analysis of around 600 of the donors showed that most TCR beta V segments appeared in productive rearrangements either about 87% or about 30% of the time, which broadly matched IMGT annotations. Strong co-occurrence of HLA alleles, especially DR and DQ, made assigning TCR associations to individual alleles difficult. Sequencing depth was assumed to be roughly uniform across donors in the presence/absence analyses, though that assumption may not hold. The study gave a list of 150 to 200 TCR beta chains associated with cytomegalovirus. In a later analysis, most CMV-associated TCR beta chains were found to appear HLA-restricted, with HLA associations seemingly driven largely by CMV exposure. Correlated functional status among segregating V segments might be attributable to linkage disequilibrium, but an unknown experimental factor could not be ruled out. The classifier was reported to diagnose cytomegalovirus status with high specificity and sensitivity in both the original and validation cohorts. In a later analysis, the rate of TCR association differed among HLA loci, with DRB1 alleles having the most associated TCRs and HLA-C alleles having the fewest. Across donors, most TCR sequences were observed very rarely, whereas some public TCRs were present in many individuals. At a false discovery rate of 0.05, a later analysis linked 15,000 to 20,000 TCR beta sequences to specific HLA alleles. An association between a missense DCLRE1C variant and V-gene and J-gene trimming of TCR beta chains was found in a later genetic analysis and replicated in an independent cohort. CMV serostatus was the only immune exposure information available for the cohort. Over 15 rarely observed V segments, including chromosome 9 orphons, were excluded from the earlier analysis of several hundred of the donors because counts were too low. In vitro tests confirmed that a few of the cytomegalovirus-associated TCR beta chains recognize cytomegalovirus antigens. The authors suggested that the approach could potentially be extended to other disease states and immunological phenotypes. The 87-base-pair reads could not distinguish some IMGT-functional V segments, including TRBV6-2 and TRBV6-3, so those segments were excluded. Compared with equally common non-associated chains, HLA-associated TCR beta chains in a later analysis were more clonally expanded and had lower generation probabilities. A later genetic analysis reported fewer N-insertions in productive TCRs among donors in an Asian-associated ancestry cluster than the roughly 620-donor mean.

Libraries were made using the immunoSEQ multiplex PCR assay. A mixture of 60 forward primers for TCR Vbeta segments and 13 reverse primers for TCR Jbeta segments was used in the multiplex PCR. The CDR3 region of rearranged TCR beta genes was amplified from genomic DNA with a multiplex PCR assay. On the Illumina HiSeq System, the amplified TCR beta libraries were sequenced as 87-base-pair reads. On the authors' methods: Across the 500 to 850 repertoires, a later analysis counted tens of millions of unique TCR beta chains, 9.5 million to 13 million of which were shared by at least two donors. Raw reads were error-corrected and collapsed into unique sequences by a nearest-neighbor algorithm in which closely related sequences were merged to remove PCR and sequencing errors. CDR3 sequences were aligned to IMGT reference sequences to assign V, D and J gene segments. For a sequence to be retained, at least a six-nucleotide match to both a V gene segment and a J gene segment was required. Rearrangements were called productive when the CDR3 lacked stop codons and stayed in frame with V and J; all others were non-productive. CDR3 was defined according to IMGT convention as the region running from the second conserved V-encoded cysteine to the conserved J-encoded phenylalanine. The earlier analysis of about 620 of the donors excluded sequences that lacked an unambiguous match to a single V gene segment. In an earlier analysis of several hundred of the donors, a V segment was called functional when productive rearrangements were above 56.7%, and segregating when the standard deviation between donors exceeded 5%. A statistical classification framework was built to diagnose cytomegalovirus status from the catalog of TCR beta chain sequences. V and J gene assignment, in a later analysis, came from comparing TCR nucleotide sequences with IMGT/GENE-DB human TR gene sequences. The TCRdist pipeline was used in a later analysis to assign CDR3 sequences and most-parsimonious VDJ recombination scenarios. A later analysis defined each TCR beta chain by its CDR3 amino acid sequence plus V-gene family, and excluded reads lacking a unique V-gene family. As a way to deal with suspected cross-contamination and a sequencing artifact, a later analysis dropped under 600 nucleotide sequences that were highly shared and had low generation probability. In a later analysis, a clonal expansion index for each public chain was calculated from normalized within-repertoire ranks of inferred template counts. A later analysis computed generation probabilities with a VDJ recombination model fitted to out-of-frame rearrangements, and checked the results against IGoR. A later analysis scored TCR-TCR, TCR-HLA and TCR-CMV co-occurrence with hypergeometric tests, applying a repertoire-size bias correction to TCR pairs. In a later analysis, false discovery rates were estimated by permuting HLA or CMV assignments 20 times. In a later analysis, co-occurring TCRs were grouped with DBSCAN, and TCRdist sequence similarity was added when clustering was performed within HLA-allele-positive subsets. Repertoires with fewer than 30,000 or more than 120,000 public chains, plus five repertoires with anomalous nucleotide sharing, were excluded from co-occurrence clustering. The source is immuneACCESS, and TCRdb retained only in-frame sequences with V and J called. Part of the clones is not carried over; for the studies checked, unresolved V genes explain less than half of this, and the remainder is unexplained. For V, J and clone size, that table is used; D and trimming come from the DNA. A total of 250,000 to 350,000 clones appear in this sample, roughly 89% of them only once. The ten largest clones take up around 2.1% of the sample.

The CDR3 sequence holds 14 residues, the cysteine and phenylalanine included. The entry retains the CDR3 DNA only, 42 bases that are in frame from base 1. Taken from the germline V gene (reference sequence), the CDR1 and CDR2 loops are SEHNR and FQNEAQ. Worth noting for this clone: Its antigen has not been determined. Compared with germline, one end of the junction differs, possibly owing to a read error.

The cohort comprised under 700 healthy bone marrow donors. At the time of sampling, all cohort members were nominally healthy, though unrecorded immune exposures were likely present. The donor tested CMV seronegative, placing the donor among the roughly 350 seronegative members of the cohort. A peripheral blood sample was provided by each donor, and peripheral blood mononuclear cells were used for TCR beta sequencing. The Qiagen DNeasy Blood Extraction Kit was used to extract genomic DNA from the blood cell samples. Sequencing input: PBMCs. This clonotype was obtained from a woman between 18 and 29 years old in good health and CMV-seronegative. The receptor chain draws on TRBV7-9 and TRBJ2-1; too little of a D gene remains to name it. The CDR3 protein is CSSSSNPLTYEQFF. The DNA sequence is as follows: TGTTCCAGCAGCTCAAACCCCTTGACTTATGAGCAGTTCTTC.